This TCR beta chain was documented in a study of blood T cells in healthy people across ages (dated by TCRdb to the mid-2010s). Describing the broader study: In model experiments, template switching captured about one uniquely barcoded TCR beta cDNA molecule for every two T cells. The study measured age-related changes in TCR beta repertoire diversity using deep sequencing normalized with unique cDNA molecular identifiers. Donors were grouped into four age groups: young (average about 15 years), middle-aged (under 40), aged (around 62) and long-lived (about 89). To avoid experimental bias, donors of different ages were randomly spread across the sequencing lanes. Two additional independent replicas of 1 million unique cDNA reads from the same blood draw were analyzed for two donors (one aged 18 to 30 and one aged 80 or older). The full study reports these points: Because the CMV infection status of the donors was unknown, age-related changes in expanded clonotypes may potentially have been confounded. Estimates of total diversity based on one million sequenced T cells were regarded as lower bounds and as underestimates. As age increased, observed TCR beta diversity per million T cells dropped in a roughly linear way, and a significant reduction was already evident by age about 40. The percentage of naive T cells measured by flow cytometry correlated strongly with observed TCR beta diversity. Conclusive comparison of naive and antigen-experienced compartments was prevented by the profiling of bulk unsorted PBMCs. Compared with the aged group, the long-lived group had more naive CD4+ T cells, fewer expanded clones and increased TCR diversity, suggesting age selection.

In the case of this clonotype: The antigen this receptor binds is unknown. No quality values exist for individual bases; no much larger clone is one base distant.

The CDR3 has 14 amino acids, counting the end cysteine and phenylalanine. The entry retains the CDR3 DNA only, 42 bases that are in frame from base 1. Taken from the germline V gene, the CDR1 and CDR2 loops are SGHRS and YFSETQ. V ends up 5 bases short and J 3 bases short, with an unmatched junction base count of 8. The roughly 37 donors, aged about 6 to 95 years, were systemically healthy Caucasian individuals from Russia. Approximately 10 milliliters of peripheral blood were collected from each donor into EDTA-treated Vacutainer tubes. Ficoll-Paque density-gradient centrifugation was used to isolate PBMCs, with at least 6 million per sample. Total RNA, at least 6 micrograms per sample, was extracted from PBMCs with Trizol reagent. Naive CD45RAhigh/CD27high T cell percentages were measured by flow cytometry on a PBMC aliquot from every donor. The protocol used for the library was 5' RACE. Instrument used: Illumina HiSeq 2500. The second PCR ran for roughly 6 to 11 cycles and used a J-beta primer mix along with a sample-barcoded 5' primer. Each TCR beta cDNA molecule received a unique molecular identifier from a template-switch 5' adaptor carrying 12 random nucleotides. At least 3 million CDR3-containing paired-end reads were obtained from each sample. The Mint cDNA synthesis kit, primed by a TRBC-specific oligonucleotide, was used to synthesize first-strand cDNA from all RNA. After uracil-DNA glycosylase treatment, a first 18-cycle PCR used universal primers M1SS and BC2_uni_R on all cDNA. The published analysis was carried out like this. Each sample was normalized by randomly selecting 1 million high-quality reads, each carrying a distinct molecular identifier. Instead of being binned into consensus sequences, reads that shared molecular identifiers were thrown out. MiTCR, with a Q25 quality threshold and the strictest error-elimination algorithm, was used for CDR3 identification, clonotype clustering and error correction. A nonparametric unseen species model using Euler transformation provided a lower-bound estimate of total TCR beta diversity. TCRdb took the public reads, trimmed them with fastp at Q25, ran MiXCR for clone calling and kept in-frame beta chains. Rows merge per CDR3 protein into single entries with the most common DNA and genes. Here the V and J calls rest on TCRdb's processing, not on the authors' analysis. Recorded for this sample are about 1.6 million distinct CDR3 sequences; roughly 32% of them occurred a single time. Around 11% of the sample belongs to the ten largest clones.

Rearrangement joined TRBV5-1 to TRBJ2-7; TRBD2 fits 7 bases in the junction. Specimen: blood. The clonotype was recovered from a woman aged 25 to 39 in good health. In nucleotides, the sequence is TGCGCCAGCAGACAGCGGGAACAGAACTACGAGCAGTACTTC. Translation gives CASRQREQNYEQYF.